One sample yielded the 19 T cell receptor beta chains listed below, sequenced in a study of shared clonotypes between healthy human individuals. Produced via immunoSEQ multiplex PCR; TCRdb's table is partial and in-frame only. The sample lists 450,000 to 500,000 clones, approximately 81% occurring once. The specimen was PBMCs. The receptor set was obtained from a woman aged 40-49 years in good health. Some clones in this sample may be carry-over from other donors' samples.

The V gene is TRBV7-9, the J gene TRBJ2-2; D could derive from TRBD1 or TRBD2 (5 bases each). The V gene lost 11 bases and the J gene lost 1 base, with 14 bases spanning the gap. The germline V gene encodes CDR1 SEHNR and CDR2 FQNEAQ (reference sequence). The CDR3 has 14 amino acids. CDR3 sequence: CADGGALNTGELFF. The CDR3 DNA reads TGTGCCGATGGGGGAGCCCTGAACACCGGGGAGCTGTTTTTT.

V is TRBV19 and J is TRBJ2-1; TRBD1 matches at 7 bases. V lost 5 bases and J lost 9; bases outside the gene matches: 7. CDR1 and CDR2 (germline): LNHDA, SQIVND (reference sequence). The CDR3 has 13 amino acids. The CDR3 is CASSVQGVSEQFF. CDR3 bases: TGTGCCAGTAGTGTGCAGGGGGTCAGTGAGCAGTTCTTC.

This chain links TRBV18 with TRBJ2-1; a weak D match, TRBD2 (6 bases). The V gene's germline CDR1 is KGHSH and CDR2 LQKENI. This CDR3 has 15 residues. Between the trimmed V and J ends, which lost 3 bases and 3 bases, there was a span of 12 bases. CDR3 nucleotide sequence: TGTGCCAGCTCACCTAACGGACTAAACTACAATGAGCAGTTCTTC. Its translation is CASSPNGLNYNEQFF.

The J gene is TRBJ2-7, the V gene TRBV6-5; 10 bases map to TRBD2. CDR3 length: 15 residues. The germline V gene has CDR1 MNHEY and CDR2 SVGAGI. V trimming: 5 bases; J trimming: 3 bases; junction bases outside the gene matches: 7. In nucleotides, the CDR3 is TGTGCCAGCAGTGGAGTAGCGGGAGGAAACTACGAGCAGTACTTC. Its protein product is CASSGVAGGNYEQYF.

The CDR3 sequence: CAISVGGENTGELFF. The CDR3 nucleotides read TGTGCCATCAGTGTTGGGGGGGAAAATACCGGGGAGCTGTTTTTT. The chain is built from TRBV10-3 and TRBJ2-2; 7 bases line up with TRBD2. Per the germline V gene, CDR1 is ENHRY and CDR2 is SYGVKD. This CDR3 has 15 residues. Germline trimming cut 4 bases from V and 5 bases from J; bases unmatched to any gene: 7.

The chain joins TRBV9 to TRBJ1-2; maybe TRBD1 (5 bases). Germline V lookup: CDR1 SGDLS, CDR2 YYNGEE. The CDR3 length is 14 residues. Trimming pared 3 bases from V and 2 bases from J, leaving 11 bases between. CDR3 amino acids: CASSAEDMNYGYTF. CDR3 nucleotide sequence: TGTGCCAGCAGCGCCGAGGACATGAACTATGGCTACACCTTC.

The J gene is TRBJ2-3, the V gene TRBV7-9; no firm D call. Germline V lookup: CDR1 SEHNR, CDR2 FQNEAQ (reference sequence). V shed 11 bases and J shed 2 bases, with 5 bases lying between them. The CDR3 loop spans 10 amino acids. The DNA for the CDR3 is TGTGCCGACGTCACAGATACGCAGTATTTT. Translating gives CADVTDTQYF.

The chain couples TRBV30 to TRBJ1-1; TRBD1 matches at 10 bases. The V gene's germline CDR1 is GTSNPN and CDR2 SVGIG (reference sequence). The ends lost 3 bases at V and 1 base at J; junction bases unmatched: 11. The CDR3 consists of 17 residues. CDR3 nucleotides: TGTGCCTGGAGCCCCCGTGACAGGGGGCCGCCGAACACTGAAGCTTTCTTT. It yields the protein CAWSPRDRGPPNTEAFF.

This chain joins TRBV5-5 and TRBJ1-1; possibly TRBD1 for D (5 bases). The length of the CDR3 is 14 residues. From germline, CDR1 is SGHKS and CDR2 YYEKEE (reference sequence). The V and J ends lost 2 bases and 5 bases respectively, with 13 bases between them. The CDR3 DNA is TGTGCCAGCAGCTTAGGAGGGGACTGGACTGAAGCTTTCTTT. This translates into CASSLGGDWTEAFF.

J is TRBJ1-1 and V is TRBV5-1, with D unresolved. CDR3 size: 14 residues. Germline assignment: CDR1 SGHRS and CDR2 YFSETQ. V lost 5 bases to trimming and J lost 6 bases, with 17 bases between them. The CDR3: CASRPWAPGAEAFF. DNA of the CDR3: TGCGCCAGCAGACCATGGGCCCCCGGCGCTGAAGCTTTCTTT.

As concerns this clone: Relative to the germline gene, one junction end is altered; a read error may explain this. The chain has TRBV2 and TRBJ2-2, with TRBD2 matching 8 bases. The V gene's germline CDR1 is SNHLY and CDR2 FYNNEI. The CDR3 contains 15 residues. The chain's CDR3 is CASSAVAGNAGELFF. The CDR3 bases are TGTGCCAGCAGTGCTGTAGCGGGGAACGCCGGGGAGCTGTTTTTT.

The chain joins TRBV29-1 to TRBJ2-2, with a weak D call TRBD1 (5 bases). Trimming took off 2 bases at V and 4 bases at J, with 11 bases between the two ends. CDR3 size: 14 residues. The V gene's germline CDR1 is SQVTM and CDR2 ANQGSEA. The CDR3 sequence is CSVEIVGATGELFF. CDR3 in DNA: TGCAGCGTTGAAATTGTAGGGGCCACCGGGGAGCTGTTTTTT.

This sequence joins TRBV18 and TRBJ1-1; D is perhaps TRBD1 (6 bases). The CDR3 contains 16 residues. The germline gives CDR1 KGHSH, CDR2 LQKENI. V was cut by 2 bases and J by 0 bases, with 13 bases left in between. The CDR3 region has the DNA TGTGCCAGCTCACCAGGGGGCGCCGGGGTGAACACTGAAGCTTTCTTT. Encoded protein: CASSPGGAGVNTEAFF.

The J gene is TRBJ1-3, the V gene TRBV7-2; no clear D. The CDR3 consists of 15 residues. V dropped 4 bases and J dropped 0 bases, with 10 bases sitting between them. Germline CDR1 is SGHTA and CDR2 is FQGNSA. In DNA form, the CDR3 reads TGTGCCAGCAGCTCCGGACCGAGCTCTGGAAACACCATATATTTT. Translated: CASSSGPSSGNTIYF.

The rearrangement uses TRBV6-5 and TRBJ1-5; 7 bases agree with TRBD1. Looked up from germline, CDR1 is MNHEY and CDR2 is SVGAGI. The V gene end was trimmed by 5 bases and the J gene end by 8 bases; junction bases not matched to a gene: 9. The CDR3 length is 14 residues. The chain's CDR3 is CASSPTGSWEPQHF. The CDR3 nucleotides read TGTGCCAGCAGTCCGACAGGGAGTTGGGAGCCCCAGCATTTT.

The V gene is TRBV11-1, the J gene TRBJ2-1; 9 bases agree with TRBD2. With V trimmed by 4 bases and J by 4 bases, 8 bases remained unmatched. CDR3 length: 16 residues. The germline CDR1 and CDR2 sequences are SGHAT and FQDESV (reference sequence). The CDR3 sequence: CASSSKRLAGYNEQFF. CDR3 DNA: TGTGCCAGCAGCTCGAAAAGGCTAGCGGGATACAATGAGCAGTTCTTC.

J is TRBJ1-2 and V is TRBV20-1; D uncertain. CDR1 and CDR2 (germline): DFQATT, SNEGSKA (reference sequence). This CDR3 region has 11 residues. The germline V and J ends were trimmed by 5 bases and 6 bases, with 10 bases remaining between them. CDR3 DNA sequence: TGCAGTGCTTTCCCTAATAATGGCTACACCTTC. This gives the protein CSAFPNNGYTF.

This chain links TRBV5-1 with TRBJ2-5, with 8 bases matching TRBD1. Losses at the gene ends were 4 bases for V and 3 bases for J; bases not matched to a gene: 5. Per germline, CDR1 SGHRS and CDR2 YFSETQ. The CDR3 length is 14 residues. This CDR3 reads CASSLGTGEETQYF. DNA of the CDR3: TGCGCCAGCAGCCTAGGGACAGGCGAAGAGACCCAGTACTTC. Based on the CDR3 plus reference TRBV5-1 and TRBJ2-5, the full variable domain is KAGVTQTPRYLIKTRGQQVTLSCSPISGHRSVSWYQQTPGQGLQFLFEYFSETQRNKGNFPGRFSGRQFSNSRSEMNVSTLELGDSALYLCASSLGTGEETQYFGPGTRLLVL.

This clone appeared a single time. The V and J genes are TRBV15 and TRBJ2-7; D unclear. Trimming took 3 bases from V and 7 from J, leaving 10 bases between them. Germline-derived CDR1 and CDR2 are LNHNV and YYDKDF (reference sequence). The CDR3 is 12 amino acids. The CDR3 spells CATSRVEGEQYF. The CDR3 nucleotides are TGTGCCACCAGCAGGGTAGAAGGGGAGCAGTACTTC. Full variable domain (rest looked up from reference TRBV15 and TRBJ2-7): DAMVIQNPRYQVTQFGKPVTLSCSQTLNHNVMYWYQQKSSQAPKLLFHYYDKDFNNEADTPDNFQSRRPNTSFCFLDIRSPGLGDTAMYLCATSRVEGEQYFGPGTRLTVT.